The 2 T cell receptor beta chains given below trace back to one sample, sequenced in a study of T-cell memory formation after mild COVID-19. TCRdb redid the calling of the 5' RACE reads with MiXCR, one entry per CDR3 protein. The sample has 450,000 or so distinct CDR3 sequences, roughly 25% seen once. Sample: PBMCs or a T cell subset sorted from them (not recorded which). Receptor source: an adult woman who had mild COVID-19 (a few samples of this study predate the infection). Cell type and time point are not known.

This clonotype was observed a handful of times. This chain links TRBV12-3 or TRBV12-4 with TRBJ2-5, with D possibly matching TRBD2 (5 bases). There are 14 residues in the CDR3. V lost 6 bases and J 5 bases, leaving 16 bases between the germline ends. CDR3 amino acids: CASSPGSAGETQYF. In nucleotides, the CDR3 is TGTGCCAGCAGCCCGGGATCGGCTGGGGAGACCCAGTACTTC.

The CDR3 DNA reads TGCGCCAGCAGCCATGCCGGGACAGAAAACACTGAAGCTTTCTTT. As protein: CASSHAGTENTEAFF. The chain links TRBV4-1 to TRBJ1-1, with 7 positions matching TRBD1. Germline V gene sequence: CDR1 MGHRA, CDR2 YSYEKL. V trimming: 3 bases; J trimming: 2 bases; junction bases outside the gene matches: 6. This CDR3 spans 15 amino acids.